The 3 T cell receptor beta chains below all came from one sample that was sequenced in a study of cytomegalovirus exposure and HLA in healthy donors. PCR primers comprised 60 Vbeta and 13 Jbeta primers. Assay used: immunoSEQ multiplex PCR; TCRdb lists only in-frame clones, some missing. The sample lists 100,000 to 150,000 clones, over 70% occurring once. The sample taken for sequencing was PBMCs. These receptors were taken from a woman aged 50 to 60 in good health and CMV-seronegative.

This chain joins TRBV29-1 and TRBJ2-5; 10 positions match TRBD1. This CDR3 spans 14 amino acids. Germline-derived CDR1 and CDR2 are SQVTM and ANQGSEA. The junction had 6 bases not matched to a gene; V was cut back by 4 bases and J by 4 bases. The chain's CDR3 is CSVAWGQGIETQYF. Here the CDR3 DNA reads TGCAGCGTTGCCTGGGGACAGGGGATAGAGACCCAGTACTTC.

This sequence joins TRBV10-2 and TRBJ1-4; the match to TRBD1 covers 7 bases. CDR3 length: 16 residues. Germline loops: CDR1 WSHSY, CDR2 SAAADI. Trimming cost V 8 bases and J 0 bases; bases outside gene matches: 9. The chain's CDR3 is CASGDSTPTTNEKLFF. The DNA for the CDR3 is TGCGCCAGCGGGGACAGTACCCCGACAACTAATGAAAAACTGTTTTTT.

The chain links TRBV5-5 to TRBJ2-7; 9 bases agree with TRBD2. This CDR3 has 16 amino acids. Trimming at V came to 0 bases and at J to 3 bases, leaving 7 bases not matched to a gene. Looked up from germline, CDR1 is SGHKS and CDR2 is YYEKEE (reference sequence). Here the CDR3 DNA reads TGTGCCAGCAGCTTGGGGGCGAGCGGGAGGAACTACGAGCAGTACTTC. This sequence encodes CASSLGASGRNYEQYF.